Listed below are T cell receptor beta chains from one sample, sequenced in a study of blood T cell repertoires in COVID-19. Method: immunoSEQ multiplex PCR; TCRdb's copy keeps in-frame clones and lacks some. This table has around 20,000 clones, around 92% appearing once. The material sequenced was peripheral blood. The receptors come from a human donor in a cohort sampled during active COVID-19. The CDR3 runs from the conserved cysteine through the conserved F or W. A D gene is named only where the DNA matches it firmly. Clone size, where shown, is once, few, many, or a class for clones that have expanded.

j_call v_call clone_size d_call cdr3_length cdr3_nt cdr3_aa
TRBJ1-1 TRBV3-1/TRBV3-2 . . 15 TGTGCCAGCAGCCAAGATGTGGGGGGGAACACTGAAGCTTTCTTT CASSQDVGGNTEAFF
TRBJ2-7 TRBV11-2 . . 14 TGTGCCAGCAGCCCTTTATTCAACGGGTACGAGCAGTACTTC CASSPLFNGYEQYF
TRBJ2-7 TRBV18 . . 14 TGTGCCAGCTCCCCACTAGCTGCCTCCTACGAGCAGTACTTC CASSPLAASYEQYF
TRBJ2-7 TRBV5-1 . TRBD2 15 TGCGCCAGCAGCATTGCTAGCGGGAGCCTCTACGAGCAGTACTTC CASSIASGSLYEQYF
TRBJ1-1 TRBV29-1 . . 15 TGCAGCGCCGCCGGAACTCCAGGGGATAGCACTGAAGCTTTCTTT CSAAGTPGDSTEAFF
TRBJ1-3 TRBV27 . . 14 TGTGCCAGCAGTGGAAGGGGATCTGGAAACACCATATATTTT CASSGRGSGNTIYF
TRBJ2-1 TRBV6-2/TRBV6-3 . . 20 TGTGCCAGCAGTTACTCGGGATCTCCTAGCAGTGGTAAGTCCTACAATGAGCAGTTCTTC CASSYSGSPSSGKSYNEQFF
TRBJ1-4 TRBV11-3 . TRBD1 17 TGTGCCAGCAGTCTCCGGGACAGGGCCCCTCCTAATGAAAAACTGTTTTTT CASSLRDRAPPNEKLFF
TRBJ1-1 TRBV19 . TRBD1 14 TGTGCCAGTACCAGGACAGGTCTGAACACTGAAGCTTTCTTT CASTRTGLNTEAFF
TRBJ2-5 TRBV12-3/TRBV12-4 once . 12 TGTGCCAGCAGTCCCCTATCGGAGACCCAGTACTTC CASSPLSETQYF
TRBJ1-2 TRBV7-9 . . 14 TGTGCCAGCAGCTTTTTAGGCGGGGACTATGGCTACACCTTC CASSFLGGDYGYTF
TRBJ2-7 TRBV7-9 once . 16 TGTGCCAGCAGCTTAGACGGAACAGAACGTAACTACGAGCAGTACTTC CASSLDGTERNYEQYF
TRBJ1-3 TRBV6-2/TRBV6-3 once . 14 TGTGCCAGCAGTCTGGACAGCTCTGGAAACACCATATATTTT CASSLDSSGNTIYF
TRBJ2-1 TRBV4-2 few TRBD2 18 TGTGCCAGCAGCCAAGAATACCGACTAGCGGGGCCTGACAATGAGCAGTTCTTC CASSQEYRLAGPDNEQFF
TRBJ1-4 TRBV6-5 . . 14 TGTGCCAGCAGGGATCCGGGAGGTAATGAAAAACTGTTTTTT CASRDPGGNEKLFF
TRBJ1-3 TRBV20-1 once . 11 TGCAGTGCTAGAGGGGGGGACACCATATATTTT CSARGGDTIYF